This is a list of T cell receptor beta chains from one sample in a study of blood T cell repertoires in COVID-19. Here immunoSEQ multiplex PCR was the method, and the copy in TCRdb shows in-frame clones only, minus some. The table records 300,000 to 450,000 clones, approximately 92% of them present only once. Input material: PBMCs or T cells enriched from blood (not recorded which). Every receptor here comes from a man between 18 and 35 years old who had recovered from COVID-19. CDR3s include the opening cysteine and the closing phenylalanine or tryptophan. D genes are given only for firm matches. Not every row has a clone size; where given, it reads once, few, many or a size class.

j_gene | d_gene | abundance | v_gene | CDR3nt | CDR3aa
TRBJ1-1 | NA | NA | TRBV6-1 | TGTGCCAGCAGTGAAGTACTAACTGAAGCTTTCTTT | CASSEVLTEAFF
TRBJ2-3 | NA | few | TRBV5-1 | TGCGCCAGCCGGGGAACATTGAGCACAGATACGCAGTATTTT | CASRGTLSTDTQYF
TRBJ1-4 | NA | NA | TRBV11-2 | TGTGCCAGCAGCTTAGACTTCCAACGGGAAAAACTGTTTTTT | CASSLDFQREKLFF
TRBJ2-5 | TRBD2 | NA | TRBV3-1/TRBV3-2 | TGTGCCAGCAGCCTAAGCGGGACTGACGAGACCCAGTACTTC | CASSLSGTDETQYF
TRBJ1-1 | NA | NA | TRBV28 | TGTGCCAGCAGCAGGGTGCTGAACACTGAAGCTTTCTTT | CASSRVLNTEAFF
TRBJ2-3 | TRBD2 | NA | TRBV6-6 | TGTGCCAGCAGTTACTCGGGACTAGCGGGTTTAGATACGCAGTATTTT | CASSYSGLAGLDTQYF
TRBJ2-1 | TRBD1 | NA | TRBV7-9 | TGTGCCAGCAGCTCTGACAGGGCATGGGATGAGCAGTTCTTC | CASSSDRAWDEQFF
TRBJ2-3 | TRBD2 | NA | TRBV9 | TGTGCCAGCAGGCGGGGGGGCTGGGGCACAGATACGCAGTATTTT | CASRRGGWGTDTQYF
TRBJ2-3 | NA | NA | TRBV18 | TGTGCCAGCTCCCCTGCAGTGACAGATACGCAGTATTTT | CASSPAVTDTQYF
TRBJ2-7 | NA | few | TRBV29-1 | TGCAGCGTTGAACGGGATTACGAGCAGTACTTC | CSVERDYEQYF
TRBJ2-7 | NA | NA | TRBV7-9 | TGTGCCAGCAGCCGGACAAGTTACGAGCAGTACTTC | CASSRTSYEQYF
TRBJ1-5 | TRBD1 | once | TRBV3-1/TRBV3-2 | TGTGCCAGCAGCCAGACAGGGGGCGGGATCGGCAGTGAACAGCCCCAGCATTTT | CASSQTGGGIGSEQPQHF
TRBJ1-5 | TRBD1 | NA | TRBV10-3 | TGTGCCATCAGTGAGACTGGACAGGGGAGCAATCAGCCCCAGCATTTT | CAISETGQGSNQPQHF
TRBJ2-7 | NA | NA | TRBV20-1 | TGCAGTGCTAGTGGAGGGGGTTACGAGCAGTACTTC | CSASGGGYEQYF
TRBJ2-7 | NA | once | TRBV5-1 | TGCGCCAGCAGCTTGTCAGGGGCCGCACGCCTCGAGCAGTACTTC | CASSLSGAARLEQYF
TRBJ2-7 | NA | NA | TRBV9 | TGTGCCAGCAGCGTAGACGGGGGAACCGACGAGCAGTACTTC | CASSVDGGTDEQYF
TRBJ2-1 | TRBD2 | NA | TRBV3-1/TRBV3-2 | TGTGCCAGCAGCCAAGATACCTCCGGGACTATAAGCGGGCCTTACAATGAGCAGTTCTTC | CASSQDTSGTISGPYNEQFF
TRBJ2-7 | NA | NA | TRBV3-1/TRBV3-2 | TGTGCCAGCAGCCAAGGGACCGGGACAAATAACGAGCAGTACTTC | CASSQGTGTNNEQYF
TRBJ1-1 | NA | NA | TRBV19 | TGTGCCAGTAGTAAGTCAGGGAACCCTGAAGCTTTCTTT | CASSKSGNPEAFF
TRBJ2-3 | NA | NA | TRBV7-3 | TGTGCCAGCAGCTCCGACGGACTAAACACAGATACGCAGTATTTT | CASSSDGLNTDTQYF
TRBJ2-5 | TRBD2 | NA | TRBV5-1 | TGCGCCAGCAGCTTGATTAGCGGGGAAGGAGAGACCCAGTACTTC | CASSLISGEGETQYF
TRBJ2-3 | TRBD2 | NA | TRBV2 | TGTGCCAGCAGTGAAGCGCTTCGGGGGCCTAGCGGGGGTAGCACAGATACGCAGTATTTT | CASSEALRGPSGGSTDTQYF
TRBJ1-1 | NA | NA | TRBV9 | TGTGCCAGCAGCCCATCAGGGCGCGGATACACTGAAGCTTTCTTT | CASSPSGRGYTEAFF
TRBJ1-1 | NA | NA | TRBV28 | TGTGCCAGCAGTTTCCAGGGGAACACTGAAGCTTTCTTT | CASSFQGNTEAFF
TRBJ2-7 | TRBD2 | NA | TRBV7-2 | TGTGCCAGCAGCTTAAAAATGGTTGGCGGGAGATCCTACGAGCAGTACTTC | CASSLKMVGGRSYEQYF
TRBJ2-1 | TRBD2 | NA | TRBV9 | TGTGCCAGCAGCGTAGAGGCTAGCGGCTACAATGAGCAGTTCTTC | CASSVEASGYNEQFF
TRBJ2-1 | NA | NA | TRBV2 | TGTGCCAGCAGTGAAAACCACAGGGTGATGGGGAATGAGCAGTTCTTC | CASSENHRVMGNEQFF
TRBJ1-5 | NA | NA | TRBV18 | TGTGCCAGCTCACCGTTCGAGGGGGACCAGCCCCAGCATTTT | CASSPFEGDQPQHF
TRBJ1-1 | NA | once | TRBV20-1 | TGCAGTGCTAGTACCGCGGCGGGGGAGAGGTTGAACACTGAAGCTTTCTTT | CSASTAAGERLNTEAFF
TRBJ1-1 | NA | NA | TRBV2 | TGTGCCTCGGGGGGGGCGGCCTTTATGAACACTGAAGCTTTCTTT | CASGGAAFMNTEAFF